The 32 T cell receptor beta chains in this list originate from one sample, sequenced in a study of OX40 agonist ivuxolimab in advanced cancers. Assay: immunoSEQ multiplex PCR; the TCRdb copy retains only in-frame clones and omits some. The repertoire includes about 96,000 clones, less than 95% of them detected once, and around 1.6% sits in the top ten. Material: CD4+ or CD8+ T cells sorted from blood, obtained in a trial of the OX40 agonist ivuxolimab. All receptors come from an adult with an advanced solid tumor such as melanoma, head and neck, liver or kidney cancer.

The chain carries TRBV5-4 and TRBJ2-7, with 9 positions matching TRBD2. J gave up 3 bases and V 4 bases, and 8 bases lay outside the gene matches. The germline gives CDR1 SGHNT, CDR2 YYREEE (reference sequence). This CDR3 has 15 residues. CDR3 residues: CASSTQREANYEQYF. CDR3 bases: TGTGCCAGCAGCACCCAGCGGGAGGCGAACTACGAGCAGTACTTC.

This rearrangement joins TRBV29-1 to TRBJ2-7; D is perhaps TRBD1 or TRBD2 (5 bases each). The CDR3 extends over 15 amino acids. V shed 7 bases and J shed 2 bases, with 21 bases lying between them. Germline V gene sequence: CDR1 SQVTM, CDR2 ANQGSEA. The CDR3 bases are TGCAGCGCTACGGGACGCACCCCGGATCCCTACGAGCAGTACTTC. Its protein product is CSATGRTPDPYEQYF.

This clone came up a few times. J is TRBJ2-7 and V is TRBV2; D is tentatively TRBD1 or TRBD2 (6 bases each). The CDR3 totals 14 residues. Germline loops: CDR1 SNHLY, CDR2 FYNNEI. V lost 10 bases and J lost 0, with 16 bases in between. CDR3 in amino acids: CATGDGGRSYEQYF. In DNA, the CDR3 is TGTGCCACCGGAGACGGGGGCCGCTCCTACGAGCAGTACTTC.

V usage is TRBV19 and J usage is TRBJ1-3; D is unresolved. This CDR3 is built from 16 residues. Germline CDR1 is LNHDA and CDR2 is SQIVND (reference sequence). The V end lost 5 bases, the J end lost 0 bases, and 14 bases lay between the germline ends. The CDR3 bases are TGTGCCAGTAGTGCCCTAAAGTCCATCTCTGGAAACACCATATATTTT. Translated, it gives CASSALKSISGNTIYF.

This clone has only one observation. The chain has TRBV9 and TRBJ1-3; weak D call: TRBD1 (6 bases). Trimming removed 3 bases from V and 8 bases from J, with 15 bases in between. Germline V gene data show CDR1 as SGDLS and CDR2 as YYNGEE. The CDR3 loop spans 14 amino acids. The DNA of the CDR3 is TGTGCCAGCAGCGACGGACAGTGGTTGGACACCATATATTTT. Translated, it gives CASSDGQWLDTIYF.

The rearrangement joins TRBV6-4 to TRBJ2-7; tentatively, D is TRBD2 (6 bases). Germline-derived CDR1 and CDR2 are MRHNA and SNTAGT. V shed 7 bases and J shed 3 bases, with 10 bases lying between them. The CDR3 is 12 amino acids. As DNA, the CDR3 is TGTGCCAGCAACGTCGGGGGCTACGAGCAGTACTTC. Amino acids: CASNVGGYEQYF.

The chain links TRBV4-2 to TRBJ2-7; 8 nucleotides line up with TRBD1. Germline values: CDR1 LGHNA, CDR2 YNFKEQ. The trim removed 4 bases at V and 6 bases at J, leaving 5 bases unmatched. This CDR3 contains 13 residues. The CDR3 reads CASSLNTGGEQYF. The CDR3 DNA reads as TGTGCCAGCAGCCTAAACACAGGGGGCGAGCAGTACTTC.

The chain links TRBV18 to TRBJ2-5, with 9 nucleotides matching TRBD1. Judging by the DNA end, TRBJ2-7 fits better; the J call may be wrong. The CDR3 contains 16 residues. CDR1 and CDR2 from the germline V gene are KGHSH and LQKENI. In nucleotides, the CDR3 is TGTGCCAGCTCACCAGTTAAGGACAGGGGCCTTAGCGAGCAGTACTTC. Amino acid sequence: CASSPVKDRGLSEQYF.

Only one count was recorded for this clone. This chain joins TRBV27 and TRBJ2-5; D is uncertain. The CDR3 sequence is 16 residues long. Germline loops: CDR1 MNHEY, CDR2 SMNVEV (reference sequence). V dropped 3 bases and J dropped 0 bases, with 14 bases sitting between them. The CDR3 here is CASSLGSFSYQETQYF. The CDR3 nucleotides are TGTGCCAGCAGTTTGGGGTCCTTCTCGTACCAAGAGACCCAGTACTTC.

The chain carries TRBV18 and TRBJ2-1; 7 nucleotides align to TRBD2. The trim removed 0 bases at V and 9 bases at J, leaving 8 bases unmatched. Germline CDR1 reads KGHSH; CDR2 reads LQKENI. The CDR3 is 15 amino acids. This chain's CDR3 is CASSPPWRERSEQFF. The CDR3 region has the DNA TGTGCCAGCTCACCACCATGGCGGGAGAGGAGTGAGCAGTTCTTC.

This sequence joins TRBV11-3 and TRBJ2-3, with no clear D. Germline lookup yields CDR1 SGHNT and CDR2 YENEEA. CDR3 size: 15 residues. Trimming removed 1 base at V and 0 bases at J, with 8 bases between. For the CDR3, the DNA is TGTGCCAGCAGCTTAGTGCAGTCTAGCACAGATACGCAGTATTTT. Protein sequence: CASSLVQSSTDTQYF.

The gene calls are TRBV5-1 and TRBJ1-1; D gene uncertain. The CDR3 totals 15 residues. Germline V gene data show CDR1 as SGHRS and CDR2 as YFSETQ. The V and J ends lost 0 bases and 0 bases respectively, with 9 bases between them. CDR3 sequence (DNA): TGCGCCAGCAGCTTGGACGCCAGTATGAACACTGAAGCTTTCTTT. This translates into CASSLDASMNTEAFF.

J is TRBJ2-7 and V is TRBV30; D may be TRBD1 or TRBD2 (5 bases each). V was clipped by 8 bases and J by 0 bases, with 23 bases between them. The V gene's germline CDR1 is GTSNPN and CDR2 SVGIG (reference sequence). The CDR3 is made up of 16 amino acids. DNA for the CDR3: TGTGCCAGCAGTTCCCCAACGGGGCAGAGCTCCTACGAGCAGTACTTC. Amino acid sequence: CASSSPTGQSSYEQYF.

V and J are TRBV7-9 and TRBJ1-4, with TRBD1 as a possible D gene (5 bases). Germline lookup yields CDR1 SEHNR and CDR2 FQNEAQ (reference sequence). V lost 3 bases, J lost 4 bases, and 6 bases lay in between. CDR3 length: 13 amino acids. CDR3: CASSFGGNEKLFF. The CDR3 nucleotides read TGTGCCAGCAGCTTCGGGGGTAATGAAAAACTGTTTTTT.

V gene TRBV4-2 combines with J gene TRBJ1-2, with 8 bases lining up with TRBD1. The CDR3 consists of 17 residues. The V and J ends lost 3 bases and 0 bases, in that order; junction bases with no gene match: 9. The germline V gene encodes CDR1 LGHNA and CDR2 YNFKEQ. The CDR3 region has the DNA TGTGCCAGCAGCCAGGGGATAACAGGGGGATCTAACTATGGCTACACCTTC. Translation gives CASSQGITGGSNYGYTF.

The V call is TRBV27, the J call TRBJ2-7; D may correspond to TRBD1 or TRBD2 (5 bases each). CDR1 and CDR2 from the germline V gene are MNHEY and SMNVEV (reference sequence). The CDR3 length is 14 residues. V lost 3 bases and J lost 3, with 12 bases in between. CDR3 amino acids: CASSFPGRIYEQYF. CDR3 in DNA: TGTGCCAGCAGTTTCCCGGGACGGATCTACGAGCAGTACTTC.

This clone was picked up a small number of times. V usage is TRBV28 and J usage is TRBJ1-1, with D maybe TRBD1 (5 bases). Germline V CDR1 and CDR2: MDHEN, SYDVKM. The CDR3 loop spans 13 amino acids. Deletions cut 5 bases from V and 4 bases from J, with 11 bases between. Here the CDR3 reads CASSPPGTTEAFF. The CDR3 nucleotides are TGTGCCAGCAGTCCGCCAGGGACCACTGAAGCTTTCTTT.

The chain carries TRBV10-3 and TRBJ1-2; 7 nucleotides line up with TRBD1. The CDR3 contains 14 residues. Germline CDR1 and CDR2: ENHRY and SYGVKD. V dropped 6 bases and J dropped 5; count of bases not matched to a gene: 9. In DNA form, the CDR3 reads TGTGCCATCAGCCGAGGGGGCGCGAGTTATGGCTACACCTTC. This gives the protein CAISRGGASYGYTF.

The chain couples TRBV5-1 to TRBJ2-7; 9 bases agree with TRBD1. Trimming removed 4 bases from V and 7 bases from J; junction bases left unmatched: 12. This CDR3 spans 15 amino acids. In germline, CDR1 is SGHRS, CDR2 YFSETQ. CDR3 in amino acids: CASSPMTGGILEQYF. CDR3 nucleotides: TGCGCCAGCAGCCCGATGACAGGGGGGATACTGGAGCAGTACTTC.

In DNA, the CDR3 is TGTGCCAGCAGCTTAGTGGGTAGCTCCAACACCGGGGAGCTGTTTTTT. It yields the protein CASSLVGSSNTGELFF. The chain recombines TRBV11-3 with TRBJ2-2; D unclear. In germline, CDR1 is SGHNT, CDR2 YENEEA. CDR3 length equals 16 residues. V was shortened by 1 base and J by 2 bases, with 11 bases between the two germline ends.

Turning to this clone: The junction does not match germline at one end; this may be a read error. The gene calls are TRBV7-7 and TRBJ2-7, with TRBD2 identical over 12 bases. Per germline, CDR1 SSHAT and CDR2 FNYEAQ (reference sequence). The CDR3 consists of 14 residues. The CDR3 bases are TGTGCTAGCAGCCTCGGACTAGCGGGGCAAGAGCAGTACTTC. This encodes CASSLGLAGQEQYF.

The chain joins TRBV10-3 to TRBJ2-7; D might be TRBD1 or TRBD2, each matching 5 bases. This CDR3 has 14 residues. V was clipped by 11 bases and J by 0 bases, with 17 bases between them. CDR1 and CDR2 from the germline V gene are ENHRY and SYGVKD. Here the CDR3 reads CAPWPWGSSYEQYF. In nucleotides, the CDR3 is TGTGCCCCATGGCCGTGGGGGAGCTCCTACGAGCAGTACTTC.

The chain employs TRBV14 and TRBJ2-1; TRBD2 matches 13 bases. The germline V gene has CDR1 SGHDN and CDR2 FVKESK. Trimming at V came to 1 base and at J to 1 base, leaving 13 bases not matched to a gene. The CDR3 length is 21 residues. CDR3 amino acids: CASSQAPRGLAGVLSYNEQFF. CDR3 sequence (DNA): TGTGCCAGCAGCCAAGCCCCTAGAGGACTAGCGGGAGTACTATCCTACAATGAGCAGTTCTTC.

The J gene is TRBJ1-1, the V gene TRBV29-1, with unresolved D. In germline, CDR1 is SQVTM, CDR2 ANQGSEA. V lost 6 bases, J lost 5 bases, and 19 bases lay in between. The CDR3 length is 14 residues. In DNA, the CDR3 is TGCAGCGTCGGTGGACGGGGTGTAGGAACTGAAGCTTTCTTT. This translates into CSVGGRGVGTEAFF.

DNA for the CDR3: TGTGCCAGCAGTTTAAAGAACAGGGCCGATGGCTACACCTTC. It is translated as CASSLKNRADGYTF. The V call is TRBV27, the J call TRBJ1-2; weak D call: TRBD1 (6 bases). Trimming left V 2 bases short and J 6 bases short, with 13 bases between. Germline V gene lookup returns CDR1 MNHEY and CDR2 SMNVEV (reference sequence). This CDR3 has 14 amino acids.

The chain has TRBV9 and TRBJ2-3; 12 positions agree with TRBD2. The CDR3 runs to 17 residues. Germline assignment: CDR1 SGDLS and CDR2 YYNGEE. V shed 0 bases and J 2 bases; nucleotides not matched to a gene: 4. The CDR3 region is CASSVGTSGTLTDTQYF. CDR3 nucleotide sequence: TGTGCCAGCAGCGTAGGGACTAGCGGGACTCTCACAGATACGCAGTATTTT. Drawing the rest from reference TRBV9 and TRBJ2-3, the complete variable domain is DSGVTQTPKHLITATGQRVTLRCSPRSGDLSVYWYQQSLDQGLQFLIQYYNGEERAKGNILERFSAQQFPDLHSELNLSSLELGDSALYFCASSVGTSGTLTDTQYFGPGTRLTVL.

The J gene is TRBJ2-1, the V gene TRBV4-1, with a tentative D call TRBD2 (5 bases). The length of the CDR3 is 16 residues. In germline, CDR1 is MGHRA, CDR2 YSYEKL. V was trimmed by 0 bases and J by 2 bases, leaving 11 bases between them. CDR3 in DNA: TGCGCCAGCAGCCAAGAGGGTAGCGCACCCTACAATGAGCAGTTCTTC. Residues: CASSQEGSAPYNEQFF.

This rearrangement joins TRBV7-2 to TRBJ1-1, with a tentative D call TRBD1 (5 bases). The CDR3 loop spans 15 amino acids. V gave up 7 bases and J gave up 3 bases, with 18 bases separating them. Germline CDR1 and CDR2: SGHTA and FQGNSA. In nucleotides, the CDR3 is TGTGCCAGCATCCCGGCTGGGTTGGGGGACACTGAAGCTTTCTTT. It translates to CASIPAGLGDTEAFF.

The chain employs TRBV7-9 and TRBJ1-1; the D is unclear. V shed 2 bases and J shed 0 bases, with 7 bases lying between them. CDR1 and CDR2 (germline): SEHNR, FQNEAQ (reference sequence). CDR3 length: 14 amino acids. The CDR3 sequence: CASSLLSVNTEAFF. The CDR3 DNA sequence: TGTGCCAGCAGCTTACTTTCAGTGAACACTGAAGCTTTCTTT.

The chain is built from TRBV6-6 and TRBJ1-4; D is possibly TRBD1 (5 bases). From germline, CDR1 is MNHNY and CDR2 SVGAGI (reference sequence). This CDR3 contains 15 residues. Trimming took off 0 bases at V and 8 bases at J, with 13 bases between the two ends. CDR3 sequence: CASSYSRGSGEKLFF. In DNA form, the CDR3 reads TGTGCCAGCAGTTACTCACGGGGGTCGGGGGAAAAACTGTTTTTT.

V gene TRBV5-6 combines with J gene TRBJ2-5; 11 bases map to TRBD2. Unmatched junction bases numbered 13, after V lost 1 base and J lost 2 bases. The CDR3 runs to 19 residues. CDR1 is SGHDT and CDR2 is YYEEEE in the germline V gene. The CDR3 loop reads CASSLLWTSGPVHQETQYF. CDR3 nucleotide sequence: TGTGCCAGCAGCTTGTTATGGACTAGCGGGCCTGTGCATCAAGAGACCCAGTACTTC.

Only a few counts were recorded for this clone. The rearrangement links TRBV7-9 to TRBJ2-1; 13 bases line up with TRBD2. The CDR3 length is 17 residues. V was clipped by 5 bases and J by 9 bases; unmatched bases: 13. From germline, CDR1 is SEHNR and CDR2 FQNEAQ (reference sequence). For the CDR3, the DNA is TGTGCCAGCAGCCCGATCCCCGGACTAGCGGGAGCAGCTGAGCAGTTCTTC. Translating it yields CASSPIPGLAGAAEQFF.